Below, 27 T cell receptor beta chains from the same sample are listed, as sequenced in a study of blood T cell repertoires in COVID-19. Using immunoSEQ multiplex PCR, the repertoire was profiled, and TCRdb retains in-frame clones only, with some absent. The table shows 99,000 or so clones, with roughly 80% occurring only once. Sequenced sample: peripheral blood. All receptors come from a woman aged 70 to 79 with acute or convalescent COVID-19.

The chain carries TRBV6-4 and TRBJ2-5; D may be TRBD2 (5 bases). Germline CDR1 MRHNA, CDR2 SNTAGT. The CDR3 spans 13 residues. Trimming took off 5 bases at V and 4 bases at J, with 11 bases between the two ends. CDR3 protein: CASSRQAGETQYF. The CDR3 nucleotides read TGTGCCAGCAGTAGGCAGGCGGGAGAGACCCAGTACTTC.

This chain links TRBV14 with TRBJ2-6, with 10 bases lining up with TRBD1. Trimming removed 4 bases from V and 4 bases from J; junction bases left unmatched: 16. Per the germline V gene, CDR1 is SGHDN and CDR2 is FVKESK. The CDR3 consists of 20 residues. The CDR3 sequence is CASSPDRRPGTGAGANVLTF. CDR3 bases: TGTGCCAGCAGCCCAGACAGACGTCCCGGGACAGGGGCCGGGGCCAACGTCCTGACTTTC.

In DNA, the CDR3 is TGTGCCAGCAGTTACCCTAGCGGGGGGGGAACAGATACGCAGTATTTT. It codes for CASSYPSGGGTDTQYF. The chain combines TRBV6-6 with TRBJ2-3, with 12 bases fitting TRBD2. The CDR3 extends over 16 amino acids. Trimming at V came to 2 bases and at J to 3 bases, leaving 3 bases not matched to a gene. The germline V gene encodes CDR1 MNHNY and CDR2 SVGAGI (reference sequence).

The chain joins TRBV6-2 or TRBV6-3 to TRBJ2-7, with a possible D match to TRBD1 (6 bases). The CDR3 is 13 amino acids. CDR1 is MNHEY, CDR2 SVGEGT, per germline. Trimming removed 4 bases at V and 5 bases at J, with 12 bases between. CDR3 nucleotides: TGTGCCAGCAGTTCCCAGGACAGCCACGAGCAGTACTTC. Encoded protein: CASSSQDSHEQYF.

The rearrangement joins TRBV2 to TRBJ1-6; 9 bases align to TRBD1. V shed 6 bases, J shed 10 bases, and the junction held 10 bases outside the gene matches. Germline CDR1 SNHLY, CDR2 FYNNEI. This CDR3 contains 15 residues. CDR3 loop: CASRDRDRVSSPLHF. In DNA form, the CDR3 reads TGTGCCAGCAGGGATCGGGACAGGGTTTCCTCACCCCTCCACTTT.

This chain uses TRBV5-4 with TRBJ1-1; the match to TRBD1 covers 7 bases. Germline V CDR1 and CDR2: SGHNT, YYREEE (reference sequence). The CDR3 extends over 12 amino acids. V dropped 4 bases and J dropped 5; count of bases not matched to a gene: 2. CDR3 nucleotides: TGTGCCAGCAGCCCGGGACAGACTGAAGCTTTCTTT. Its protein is CASSPGQTEAFF.

The CDR3 nucleotides are TGTGCCAGTGCTGAGGGACACCCTCAGCCCCAGCATTTT. It yields the protein CASAEGHPQPQHF. This sequence joins TRBV19 and TRBJ1-5; TRBD1 is a possible D gene (6 bases). The CDR3 covers 13 residues. Per germline, CDR1 LNHDA and CDR2 SQIVND (reference sequence). V was trimmed by 8 bases and J by 6 bases, leaving 14 bases between them.

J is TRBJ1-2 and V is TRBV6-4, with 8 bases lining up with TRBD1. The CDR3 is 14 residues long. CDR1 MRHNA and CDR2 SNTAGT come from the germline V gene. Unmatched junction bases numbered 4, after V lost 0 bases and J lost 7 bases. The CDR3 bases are TGTGCCAGCAGTGACTCGTTCACAGGGGGTGGCTACACCTTC. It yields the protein CASSDSFTGGGYTF.

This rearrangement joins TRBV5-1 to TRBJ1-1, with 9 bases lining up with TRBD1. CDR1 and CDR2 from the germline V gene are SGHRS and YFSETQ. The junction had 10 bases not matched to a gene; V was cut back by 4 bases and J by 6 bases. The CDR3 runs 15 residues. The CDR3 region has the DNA TGCGCCAGCAGCGAGGGGACCGGGACAGGGCCTGAAGCTTTCTTT. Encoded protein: CASSEGTGTGPEAFF.

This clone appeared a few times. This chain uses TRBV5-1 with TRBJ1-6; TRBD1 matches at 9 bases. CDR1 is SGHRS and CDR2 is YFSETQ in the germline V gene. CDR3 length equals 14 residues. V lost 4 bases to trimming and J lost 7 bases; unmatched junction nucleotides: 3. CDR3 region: CASSPTGGNSPLHF. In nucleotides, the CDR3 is TGCGCCAGCAGCCCGACAGGGGGGAATTCACCCCTCCACTTT. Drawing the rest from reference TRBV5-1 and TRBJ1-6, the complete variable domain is KAGVTQTPRYLIKTRGQQVTLSCSPISGHRSVSWYQQTPGQGLQFLFEYFSETQRNKGNFPGRFSGRQFSNSRSEMNVSTLELGDSALYLCASSPTGGNSPLHFGNGTRLTVT.

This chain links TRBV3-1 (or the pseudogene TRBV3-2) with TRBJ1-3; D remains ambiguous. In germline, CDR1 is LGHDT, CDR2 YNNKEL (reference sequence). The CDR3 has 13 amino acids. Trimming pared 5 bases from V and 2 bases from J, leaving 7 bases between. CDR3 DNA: TGTGCCAGCAGCGGTAGTACTGGAAACACCATATATTTT. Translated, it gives CASSGSTGNTIYF.

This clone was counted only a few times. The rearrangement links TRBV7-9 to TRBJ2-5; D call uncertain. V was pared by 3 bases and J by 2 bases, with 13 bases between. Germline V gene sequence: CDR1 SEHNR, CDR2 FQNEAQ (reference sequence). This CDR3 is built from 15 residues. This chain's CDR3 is CASSLWSTPQETQYF. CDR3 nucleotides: TGTGCCAGCAGCTTGTGGAGTACTCCACAAGAGACCCAGTACTTC. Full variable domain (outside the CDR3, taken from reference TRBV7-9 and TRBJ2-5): DTGVSQNPRHKITKRGQNVTFRCDPISEHNRLYWYRQTLGQGPEFLTYFQNEAQLEKSRLLSDRFSAERPKGSFSTLEIQRTEQGDSAMYLCASSLWSTPQETQYFGPGTRLLVL.

The CDR3 DNA is TGTGCCAGCAGCCAAGGTAAAGGGAGGGATGAGCAGTTCTTC. Translating it yields CASSQGKGRDEQFF. The chain recombines TRBV3-1 (or the pseudogene TRBV3-2) with TRBJ2-1; 7 bases agree with TRBD2. The V and J ends lost 1 base and 8 bases, in that order; junction bases with no gene match: 5. The CDR3 has 14 amino acids. Germline V CDR1 and CDR2: LGHDT, YNNKEL (reference sequence).

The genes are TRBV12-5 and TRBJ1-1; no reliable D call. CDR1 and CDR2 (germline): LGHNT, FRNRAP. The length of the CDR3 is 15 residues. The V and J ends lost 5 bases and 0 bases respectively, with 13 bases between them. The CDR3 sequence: CASGPSEGLNTEAFF. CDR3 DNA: TGTGCTAGTGGTCCCAGTGAGGGTCTGAACACTGAAGCTTTCTTT.

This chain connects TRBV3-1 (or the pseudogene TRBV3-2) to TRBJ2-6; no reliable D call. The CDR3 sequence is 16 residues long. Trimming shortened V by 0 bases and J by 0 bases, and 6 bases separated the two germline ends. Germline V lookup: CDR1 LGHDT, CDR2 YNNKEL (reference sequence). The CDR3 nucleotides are TGTGCCAGCAGCCAAGATCCGGGCTCTGGGGCCAACGTCCTGACTTTC. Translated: CASSQDPGSGANVLTF.

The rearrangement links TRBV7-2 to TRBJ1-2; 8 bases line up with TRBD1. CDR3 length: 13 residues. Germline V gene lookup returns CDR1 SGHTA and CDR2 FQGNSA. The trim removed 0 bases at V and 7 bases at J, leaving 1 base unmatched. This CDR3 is CASSLATGGGYTF. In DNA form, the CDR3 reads TGTGCCAGCAGCTTAGCTACAGGGGGTGGCTACACCTTC.

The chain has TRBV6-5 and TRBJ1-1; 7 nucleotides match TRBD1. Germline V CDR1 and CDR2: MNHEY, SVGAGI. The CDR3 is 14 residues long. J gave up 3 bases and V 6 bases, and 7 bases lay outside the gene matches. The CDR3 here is CASSPQGCDTEAFF. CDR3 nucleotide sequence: TGTGCCAGCAGCCCACAGGGGTGTGACACTGAAGCTTTCTTT.

The CDR3 DNA reads as TGTGCCAGCAGTTCCGGCACAGGGGGCTACACCTTC. Translation: CASSSGTGGYTF. The chain joins TRBV16 to TRBJ1-2, with TRBD1 as a possible D gene (6 bases). V shed 6 bases and J shed 8 bases, with 13 bases lying between them. This CDR3 is built from 12 residues. The germline V gene has CDR1 KGHSY and CDR2 FQNENV.

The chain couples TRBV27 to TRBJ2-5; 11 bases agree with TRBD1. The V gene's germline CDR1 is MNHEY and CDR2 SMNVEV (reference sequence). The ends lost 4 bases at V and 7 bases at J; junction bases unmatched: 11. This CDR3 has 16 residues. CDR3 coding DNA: TGTGCCAGCAGTTCGTGGACAGGGGGCGCCCCGAGGACCCAGTACTTC. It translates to CASSSWTGGAPRTQYF.

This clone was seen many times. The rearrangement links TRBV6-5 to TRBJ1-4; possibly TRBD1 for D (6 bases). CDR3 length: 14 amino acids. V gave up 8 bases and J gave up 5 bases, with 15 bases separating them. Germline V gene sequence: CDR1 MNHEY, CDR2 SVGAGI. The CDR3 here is CASSGEGANEKLFF. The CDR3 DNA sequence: TGTGCCAGCTCAGGGGAAGGGGCAAATGAAAAACTGTTTTTT.

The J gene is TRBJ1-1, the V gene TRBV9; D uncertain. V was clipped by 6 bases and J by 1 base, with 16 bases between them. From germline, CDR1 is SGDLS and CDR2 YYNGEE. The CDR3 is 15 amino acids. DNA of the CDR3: TGTGCCAGCACCCCCACGAGTGTCCCGAACACTGAAGCTTTCTTT. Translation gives CASTPTSVPNTEAFF.

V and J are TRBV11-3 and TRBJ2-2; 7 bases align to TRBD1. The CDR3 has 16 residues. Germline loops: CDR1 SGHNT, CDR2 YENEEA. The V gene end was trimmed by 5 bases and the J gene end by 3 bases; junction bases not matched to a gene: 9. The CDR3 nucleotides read TGTGCCAGCAGCCCGAGACAGGGTTGGGACACCGGGGAGCTGTTTTTT. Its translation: CASSPRQGWDTGELFF.

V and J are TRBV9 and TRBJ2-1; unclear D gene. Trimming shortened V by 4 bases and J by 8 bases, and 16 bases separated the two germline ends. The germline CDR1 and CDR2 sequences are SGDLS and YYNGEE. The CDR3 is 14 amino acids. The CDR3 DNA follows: TGTGCCAGCAGCACCCCATTGAGCCCCCATGAGCAGTTCTTC. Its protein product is CASSTPLSPHEQFF.

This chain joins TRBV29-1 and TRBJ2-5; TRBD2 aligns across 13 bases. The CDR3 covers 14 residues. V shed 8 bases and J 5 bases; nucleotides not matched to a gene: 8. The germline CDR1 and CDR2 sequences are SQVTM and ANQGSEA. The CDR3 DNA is TGCAGCCATACTAGCGGGGGGGCCCAGGAGACCCAGTACTTC. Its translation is CSHTSGGAQETQYF.

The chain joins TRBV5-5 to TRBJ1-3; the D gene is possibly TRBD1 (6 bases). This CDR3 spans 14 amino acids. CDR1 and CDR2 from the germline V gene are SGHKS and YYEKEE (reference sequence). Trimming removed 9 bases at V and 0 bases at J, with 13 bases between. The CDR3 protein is CATRQARSGNTIYF. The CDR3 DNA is TGTGCCACCCGACAGGCCCGCTCTGGAAACACCATATATTTT.

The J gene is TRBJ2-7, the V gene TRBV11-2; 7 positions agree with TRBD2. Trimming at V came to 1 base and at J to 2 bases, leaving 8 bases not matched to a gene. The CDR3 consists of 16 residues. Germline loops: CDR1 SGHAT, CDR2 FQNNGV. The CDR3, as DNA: TGTGCCAGCAGCTTAGTTGGGGGGGGTATGACCTACGAGCAGTACTTC. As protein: CASSLVGGGMTYEQYF.

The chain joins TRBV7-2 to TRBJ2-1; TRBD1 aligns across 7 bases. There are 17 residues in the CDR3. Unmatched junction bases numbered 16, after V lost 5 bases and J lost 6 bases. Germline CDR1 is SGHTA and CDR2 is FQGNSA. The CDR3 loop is CASSPRGRGNGANEQFF. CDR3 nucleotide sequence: TGTGCCAGCAGCCCCCGGGGCAGGGGGAATGGGGCCAATGAGCAGTTCTTC. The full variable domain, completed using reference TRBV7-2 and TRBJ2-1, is GAGVSQSPSNKVTEKGKDVELRCDPISGHTALYWYRQSLGQGLEFLIYFQGNSAPDKSGLPSDRFSAERTGGSVSTLTIQRTQQEDSAVYLCASSPRGRGNGANEQFFGPGTRLTVL.